This section outlines one T cell receptor (beta chain) sequence together with its context. These data come from a study of blood T cell repertoires in COVID-19. About the research overall: COVID-19 samples, acute and convalescent, were from the United States, Italy and Spain. Nucleic acid was either cDNA or gDNA, and it came from T cells, B-cell-depleted T cells, or PBMCs.

CDR1 and CDR2 from the germline V gene are WSHSY and SAAADI. CDR3 length: 16 residues. V shed 2 bases, J shed 4 bases, and the junction held 10 bases outside the gene matches. Method: immunoSEQ multiplex PCR; TCRdb's copy keeps in-frame clones and lacks some. The sample has about 130,000 clones; around 76% are singletons. The chain is built from TRBV10-2 and TRBJ1-2; 7 positions match TRBD1. Sequenced: peripheral blood. This TCR was recovered from a human donor in a cohort sampled during active COVID-19. The CDR3 region is CASSEGGDSWIYGYTF. The DNA for the CDR3 is TGCGCCAGCAGTGAGGGAGGGGACAGCTGGATCTATGGCTACACCTTC.